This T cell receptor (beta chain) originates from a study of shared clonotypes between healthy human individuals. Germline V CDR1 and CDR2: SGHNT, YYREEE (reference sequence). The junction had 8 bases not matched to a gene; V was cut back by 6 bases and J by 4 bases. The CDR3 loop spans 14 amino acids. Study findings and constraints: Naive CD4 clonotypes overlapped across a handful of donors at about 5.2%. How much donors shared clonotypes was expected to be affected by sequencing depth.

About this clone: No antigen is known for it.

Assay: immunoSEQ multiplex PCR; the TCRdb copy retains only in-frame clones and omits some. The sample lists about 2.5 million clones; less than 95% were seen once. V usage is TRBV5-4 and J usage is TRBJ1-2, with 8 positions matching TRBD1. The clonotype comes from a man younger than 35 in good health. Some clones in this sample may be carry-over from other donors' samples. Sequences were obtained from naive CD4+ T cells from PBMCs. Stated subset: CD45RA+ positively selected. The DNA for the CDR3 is TGTGCCAGCACCCCGGACAGGGTTGGCTATGGCTACACCTTC. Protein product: CASTPDRVGYGYTF.